This is a list of T cell receptor beta chains from one sample in a study of blood T cells in healthy people across ages. One entry per CDR3 protein results from TCRdb running MiXCR on the 5' RACE reads. The sample has 1.8 million or so distinct CDR3 sequences, 30% to 40% seen once. Sequences were obtained from blood. These receptor sequences come from a human donor in good health. CDR3s include the opening cysteine and the closing phenylalanine or tryptophan. D genes are given only for firm matches. Rows may omit the clone size; those that give it use once, few, many or a size class.

D	J	V	size	DNA	CDR3
NA	TRBJ1-4	TRBV15	few	TGTGCCACCAGCAGAGATGGGCGAGAAACCGAAAAACTGTTTTTT	CATSRDGRETEKLFF
TRBD1	TRBJ2-4	TRBV29-1	many	TGCAGCGTCTCCGGGACAGGGGACATTCAGTACTTC	CSVSGTGDIQYF
NA	TRBJ2-5	TRBV7-2	many	TGTGCCAGCAGCCCTCTAGGGTACCAAGAGACCCAGTACTTC	CASSPLGYQETQYF
NA	TRBJ2-1	TRBV11-1	few	TGTGCCAGCAGCTTTAGGATCTCCGACGGGGCGAGGCAGTTCTTC	CASSFRISDGARQFF
NA	TRBJ2-1	TRBV29-1	NA	TGCAGCATTGGTAGGGGGAGCTCCTACAATGAGCAGTTCTTC	CSIGRGSSYNEQFF
NA	TRBJ1-1	TRBV2	few	TGTGCCAGCAGTGAACTGCAGCCTGAAGCTTTCTTT	CASSELQPEAFF
NA	TRBJ2-2	TRBV12-3/TRBV12-4	NA	TGTGCCACTACAGGAGGAGGCACCGGGGAGCTGTTTTTT	CATTGGGTGELFF
NA	TRBJ1-5	TRBV3-1	NA	TGTGCCAGCAGCCAAGATCCGACCCAGCCCCAGCATTTT	CASSQDPTQPQHF
NA	TRBJ2-7	TRBV7-2	NA	TGTGCCAGCAGCTGGTATGACTCATCCTACGAGCAGTACTTC	CASSWYDSSYEQYF
NA	TRBJ2-7	TRBV3-1	NA	TGTGCCAGCAGCCAAAGGGGCGTCTCCTACGAGCAGTACTTC	CASSQRGVSYEQYF